One T cell receptor beta chain is described in this entry. Antigen specificity is unknown. This sample is part of a study of OX40 agonist ivuxolimab in advanced cancers. Study background: The drug used for patients, ivuxolimab, was an agonistic anti-OX40 (CD134) antibody.

Drawing of blood for sampling happened at baseline, at cycle 4 day 1, and at cycle 7 day 1. This table comes from immunoSEQ multiplex PCR, and its TCRdb copy is limited to in-frame clones, with some not included. The sample has about 80,000 clones, approximately 86% seen once. Whole-study findings and limits: Low normalized clonal expansion also occurred in some nonresponding patients. CD4+ T cells averaged fewer expanded clones than CD8+ T cells.

The germline V gene has CDR1 MNHEY and CDR2 SMNVEV (reference sequence). The CDR3 is 20 amino acids. V lost 5 bases to trimming and J lost 4 bases, with 29 bases between them. The sequences come from CD4+ or CD8+ T cells sorted from blood, collected in a trial of the OX40 agonist ivuxolimab. V gene TRBV27 combines with J gene TRBJ1-4, with TRBD1 as a possible D gene (5 bases). The sequence was obtained from an adult with an advanced solid tumor such as melanoma, head and neck, liver or kidney cancer. The DNA of the CDR3 is TGTGCCAGCAGTCCTTATCGGGCCATCCGGAGGGGCGATAGTAATGAAAAACTGTTTTTT. It specifies CASSPYRAIRRGDSNEKLFF.